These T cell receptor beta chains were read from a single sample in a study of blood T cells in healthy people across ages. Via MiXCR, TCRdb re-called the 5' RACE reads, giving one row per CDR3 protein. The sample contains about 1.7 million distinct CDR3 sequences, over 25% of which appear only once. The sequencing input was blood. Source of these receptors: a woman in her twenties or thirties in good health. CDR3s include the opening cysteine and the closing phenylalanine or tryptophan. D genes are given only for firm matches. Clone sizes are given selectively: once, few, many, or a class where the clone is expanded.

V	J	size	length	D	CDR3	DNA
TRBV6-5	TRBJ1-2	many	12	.	CASSEGGDGYTF	TGCGCCAGCAGTGAGGGAGGGGACGGCTACACCTTC
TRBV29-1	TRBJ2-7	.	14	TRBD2	CSVAPTGGPSEQYF	TGCAGCGTCGCCCCAACGGGAGGGCCGAGCGAGCAGTACTTC
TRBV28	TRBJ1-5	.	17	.	CASSFFSLSGSDQPQHF	TGTGCCAGCAGTTTTTTTTCCCTGTCAGGGTCCGACCAGCCCCAGCATTTT
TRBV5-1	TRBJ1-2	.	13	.	CASSRAPMEGYTF	TGCGCCAGCTCCCGGGCCCCCATGGAAGGCTACACCTTC
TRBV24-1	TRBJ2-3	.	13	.	CATGDPQSDTQYF	TGTGCCACAGGGGACCCTCAGTCAGATACGCAGTATTTT
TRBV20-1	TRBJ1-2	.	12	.	CSAATGANGYTF	TGCAGTGCCGCGACAGGCGCTAATGGCTACACCTTC
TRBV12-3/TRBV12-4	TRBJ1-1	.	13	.	CASSLAGGAEAFF	TGTGCCAGCAGTTTAGCGGGGGGGGCTGAAGCTTTCTTT
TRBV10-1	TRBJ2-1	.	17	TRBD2	CASSEVGLAGAFGEQFF	TGCGCCAGCAGTGAGGTGGGTCTAGCGGGGGCCTTTGGTGAGCAGTTCTTC
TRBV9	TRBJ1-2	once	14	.	CASSQTSGPHGYTF	TGTGCCAGCAGTCAAACCTCCGGGCCCCATGGCTACACCTTC
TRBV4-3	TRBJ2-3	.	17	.	CASSQDLRSDRTDTQYF	TGCGCCAGCAGCCAAGATCTACGGAGCGACCGCACAGATACGCAGTATTTT
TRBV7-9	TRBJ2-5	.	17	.	CASSLDPGQSTEETQYF	TGTGCCAGCAGCTTAGACCCGGGACAAAGTACTGAAGAGACCCAGTACTTC
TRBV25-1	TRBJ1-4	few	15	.	CASSESGREGEKLFF	TGTGCCAGCAGTGAATCCGGCAGGGAGGGGGAAAAACTGTTTTTT
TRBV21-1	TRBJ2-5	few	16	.	CASSTKLASYQETQYF	TGTGCCAGCAGCACCAAACTAGCGTCGTACCAAGAGACCCAGTACTTC
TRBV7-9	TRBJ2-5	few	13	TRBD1	CASTLTGQETQYF	TGTGCCAGCACCCTGACAGGGCAAGAGACCCAGTACTTC
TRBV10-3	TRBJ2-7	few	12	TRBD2	CAIGGGRDEQYF	TGTGCCATCGGGGGGGGACGGGACGAGCAGTACTTC
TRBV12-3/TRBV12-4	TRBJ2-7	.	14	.	CASSRVRQEDEQYF	TGTGCCAGCAGCCGGGTGAGACAGGAGGACGAGCAGTACTTC
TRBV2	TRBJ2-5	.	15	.	CASRTRAGDQETQYF	TGTGCCAGCAGGACGAGGGCAGGGGACCAAGAGACCCAGTACTTC
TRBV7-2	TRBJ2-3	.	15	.	CASSLLPGPSDTQYF	TGTGCCAGCAGCTTATTGCCCGGGCCCTCAGATACGCAGTATTTT
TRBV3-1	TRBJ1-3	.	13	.	CASRVSAGNTIYF	TGTGCCAGCAGGGTCAGCGCTGGAAACACCATATATTTT
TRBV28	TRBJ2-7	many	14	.	CASSLGSRTYEQYF	TGTGCCAGCAGTTTAGGTTCCAGGACCTACGAGCAGTACTTC
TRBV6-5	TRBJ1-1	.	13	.	CASRRGPGTEAFF	TGTGCCAGCAGAAGAGGGCCGGGCACTGAAGCTTTCTTT
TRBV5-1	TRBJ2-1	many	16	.	CASSLYGVSSYNEQFF	TGCGCCAGCAGCTTGTACGGGGTTAGCTCCTACAATGAGCAGTTCTTC
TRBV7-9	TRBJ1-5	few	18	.	CASSSGPWIVDSNQPQHF	TGTGCCAGCAGCTCAGGACCGTGGATTGTCGATAGCAATCAGCCCCAGCATTTT
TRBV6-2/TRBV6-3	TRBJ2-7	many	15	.	CASSLAGLGAYEQYF	TGTGCCAGCAGTCTCGCTGGCCTAGGGGCCTACGAGCAGTACTTC
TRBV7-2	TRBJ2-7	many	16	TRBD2	CASSPRTSGSGSEQYF	TGTGCCAGCAGCCCGCGAACTAGCGGGAGTGGTTCGGAGCAGTACTTC
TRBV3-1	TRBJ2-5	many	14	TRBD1	CASSHPGQKETQYF	TGTGCCAGCAGCCACCCGGGACAGAAAGAGACCCAGTACTTC
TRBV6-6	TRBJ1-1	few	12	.	CASSPGGRAAFF	TGTGCCAGCAGCCCTGGGGGGAGAGCAGCTTTCTTT
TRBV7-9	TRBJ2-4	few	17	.	CASSLNRGSPAKNIQYF	TGTGCCAGCAGCTTAAATCGTGGTTCTCCAGCCAAAAACATTCAGTACTTC
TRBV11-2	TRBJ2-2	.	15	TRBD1	CASSPQGIFTGELFF	TGTGCCAGCAGCCCACAGGGGATTTTCACCGGGGAGCTGTTTTTT
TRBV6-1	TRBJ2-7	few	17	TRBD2	CASSEALAGGLSYEQYF	TGTGCCAGCAGTGAAGCCCTAGCGGGGGGCCTATCCTACGAGCAGTACTTC
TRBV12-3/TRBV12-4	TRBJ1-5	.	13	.	CASSTQGSLPQHF	TGTGCCAGCAGTACACAGGGAAGTCTGCCCCAGCATTTT
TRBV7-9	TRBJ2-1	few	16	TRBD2	CASSTSLAGGPREQFF	TGTGCCAGCAGCACCTCCCTAGCGGGAGGGCCAAGGGAGCAGTTCTTC
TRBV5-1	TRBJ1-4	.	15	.	CASSGRFATNEKLFF	TGCGCCAGCAGCGGAAGGTTTGCAACTAATGAAAAACTGTTTTTT
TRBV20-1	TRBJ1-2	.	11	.	CSTQGSYGYTF	TGCAGTACTCAGGGCAGCTATGGCTACACCTTC
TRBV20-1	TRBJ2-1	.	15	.	CSATPGGTDCNEQFF	TGCAGTGCTACCCCAGGCGGGACCGACTGTAATGAGCAGTTCTTC
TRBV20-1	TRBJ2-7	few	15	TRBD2	CSAREGLAISNEQYF	TGCAGTGCTAGGGAGGGACTAGCCATTTCCAACGAGCAGTACTTC
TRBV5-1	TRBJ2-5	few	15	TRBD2	CATQGGGRAEETQYF	TGCGCCACCCAAGGTGGCGGGAGGGCCGAAGAGACCCAGTACTTC
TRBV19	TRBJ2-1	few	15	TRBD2	CASSIGLAAGNEQFF	TGTGCCAGTAGTATAGGTCTAGCGGCCGGTAATGAGCAGTTCTTC
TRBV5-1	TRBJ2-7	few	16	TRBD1	CASSFGGTGEFYEQYF	TGCGCCAGCAGCTTTGGCGGGACAGGGGAATTTTACGAGCAGTACTTC
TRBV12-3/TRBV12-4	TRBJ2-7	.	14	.	CASSLGGWSYEQYF	TGTGCCAGCAGTTTAGGCGGGTGGTCCTACGAGCAGTACTTC
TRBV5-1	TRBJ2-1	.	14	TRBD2	CGSSLAGGPNEQFF	TGCGGCAGCAGCCTAGCGGGGGGGCCGAATGAGCAGTTCTTC
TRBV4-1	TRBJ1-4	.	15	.	CASGESTISDEKLFF	TGCGCCAGCGGCGAAAGCACTATTTCAGATGAAAAACTGTTTTTT
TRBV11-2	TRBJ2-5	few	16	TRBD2	CASSSWTSGGEETQYF	TGTGCCAGCAGCTCCTGGACTAGCGGGGGGGAAGAGACCCAGTACTTC
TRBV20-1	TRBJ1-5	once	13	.	CSASDGGNQPQHF	TGCAGTGCGAGTGATGGAGGAAATCAGCCCCAGCATTTT
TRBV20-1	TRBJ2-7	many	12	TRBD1	CSGNTGASEQYF	TGCAGTGGGAATACAGGGGCGTCTGAGCAGTACTTC
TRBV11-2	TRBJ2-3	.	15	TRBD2	CASRRGSGRKDTQYF	TGTGCCAGCCGTAGGGGAAGCGGGAGGAAAGATACGCAGTATTTT
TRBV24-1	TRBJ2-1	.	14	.	CATSDSGRNNEQFF	TGTGCCACCAGTGATTCGGGTCGGAACAATGAGCAGTTCTTC
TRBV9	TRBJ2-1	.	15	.	CASSVDVYGTNKQFF	TGTGCCAGCAGCGTAGATGTTTATGGCACAAATAAGCAGTTCTTC
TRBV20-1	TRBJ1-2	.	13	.	CSAREGGTRGYTF	TGCAGTGCTAGAGAGGGTGGGACGAGAGGCTACACCTTC
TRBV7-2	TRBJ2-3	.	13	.	CASNLGSTDTQYF	TGTGCCAGCAACCTGGGGAGCACAGATACGCAGTATTTT
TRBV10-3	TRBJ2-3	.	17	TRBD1	CAISSLQGTGGEDTQYF	TGTGCCATCAGTTCCCTACAGGGGACAGGGGGCGAAGATACGCAGTATTTT
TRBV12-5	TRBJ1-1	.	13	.	CASHKGGNTEAFF	TGTGCTAGCCATAAGGGGGGAAACACTGAAGCTTTCTTT
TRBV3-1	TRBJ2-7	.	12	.	CASSQVGGQPYF	TGTGCCAGCAGCCAAGTGGGGGGCCAGCCGTACTTC
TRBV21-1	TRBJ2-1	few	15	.	CASFPGRGAYNEQFF	TGTGCCAGCTTTCCGGGACGGGGAGCCTACAATGAGCAGTTCTTC
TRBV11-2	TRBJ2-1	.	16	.	CASSLRREQLYNEQFF	TGTGCCAGCAGCTTAAGGAGGGAGCAACTTTACAATGAGCAGTTCTTC
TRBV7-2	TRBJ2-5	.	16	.	CASSLPGSEYQETQYF	TGTGCCAGCAGCTTACCTGGCTCAGAGTACCAAGAGACCCAGTACTTC
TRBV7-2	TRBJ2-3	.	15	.	CASSLLDPRLDTQYF	TGTGCCAGCAGCTTGCTGGACCCACGCCTGGATACGCAGTATTTT
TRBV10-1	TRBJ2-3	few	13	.	CASSAEGTDTQYF	TGCGCCAGCAGTGCTGAAGGCACAGATACGCAGTATTTT
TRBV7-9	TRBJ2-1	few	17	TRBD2	CASSSSPLAGRVDEQFF	TGTGCCAGCAGTTCGTCCCCACTAGCGGGAAGGGTGGATGAGCAGTTCTTC
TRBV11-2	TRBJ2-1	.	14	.	CASSPTIGCNEQFF	TGTGCCAGCAGCCCGACTATAGGCTGCAATGAGCAGTTCTTC